This T cell receptor beta chain appears in the sequencing data of a study of blood T cells in healthy people across ages. A J-beta primer mix and a sample-barcoded 5' primer were used in a second PCR of about 7 to 12 cycles. TCRdb called the 5' RACE reads again in MiXCR, with one record for every CDR3 protein. The sample lists 1,500,000 or so distinct CDR3 sequences; almost 60% were seen once. The CDR3 runs 15 residues. Germline V lookup: CDR1 SGHRS, CDR2 YFSETQ. The V gene end was trimmed by 0 bases and the J gene end by 6 bases; junction bases not matched to a gene: 8. This clonotype was found a few times.

The V and J genes are TRBV5-1 and TRBJ1-2; the match to TRBD1 covers 7 bases. What was sequenced was blood. The sequence was collected from a young man in good health. The CDR3 reads CASSLDRQGEDGYTF. The CDR3 bases are TGCGCCAGCAGCTTGGATCGGCAGGGGGAGGATGGCTACACCTTC.